This T cell receptor (beta chain) was sequenced for a study of T-cell memory formation after mild COVID-19 listed by TCRdb under 2021. Looking at the study overall: TCR sequence clusters from the two donors were largely donor specific. Longitudinal TCRalpha and TCRbeta repertoire sequencing tracked T-cell clones expanding and contracting after mild COVID-19 in a couple of donors. The cohort was made up of two young adult volunteers, one female and one male, who were previously healthy. What the study reported, not specific to this receptor: SARS-CoV-2 specificity was not confirmed for the second-wave clones peaking on day 37. The study covered only a couple of mild cases, and larger cohorts including severe cases with pre-infection samples were considered necessary. Some responding clones were detected in pre-infection memory, suggesting pre-existing cross-reactive memory T cells joined the SARS-CoV-2 response. Clones contracting from day 15 to 85 had balanced CD4/CD8 phenotypes, while a second wave expanding from day 15 to 37 was biased towards CD4+. Contracting CD4+ clones were found mainly in CM and EM memory subsets, while CD8+ clones were enriched in EMRA.

The CDR3, from cysteine to phenylalanine, totals 14 residues. The CDR3 DNA has 42 bases and is translated from base 1. CDR1 and CDR2 are drawn from the germline V gene (reference sequence): MNHEY, SMNVEV. Trimming accounts for 5 bases at V and 9 bases at J, while the number of junction bases matched to no gene is 10. The listed sequencing device is Illumina NovaSeq 6000. Using 5'RACE with constant-segment primers, TCRalpha and TCRbeta cDNA libraries were constructed, with sample barcodes and unique molecular identifiers added in the process. Trizol reagent was used to extract RNA from every sample. Libraries were amplified in two PCR steps, with a second sample barcode and Illumina TruSeq adapters added in the second step. Sequencing of libraries was performed on an Illumina NovaSeq with 2 x 150 bp paired-end reads. On the study's bioinformatics: Reads were demultiplexed and collapsed into UMI-guided consensus sequences with migec v1.2.7. Using mixcr v2.1.11, UMI consensuses were aligned to TRA and TRB V and J templates and then assembled into clonotypes. Expanded or contracted clonotypes were those called significant by both edgeR and NoisET, with noise models trained on biological replicates. For edgeR calls, a false discovery rate-adjusted p below 0.01 and a log2 fold-change threshold of 1 were applied. As an exploratory analysis of dynamics, max-normalized trajectories of the 1000 most abundant clonotypes were examined by PCA with hierarchical clustering. Separately sequenced CD4+ and CD8+ repertoires were used to assign a CD4 or CD8 phenotype to each responding clone. Clones were called with MiXCR by TCRdb after fastp trimmed the public reads at Q25, and only in-frame beta chains were retained. Entries are consolidated by CDR3 protein sequence, retaining the most common genes and DNA. These V and J calls rely on TCRdb rather than the paper's analysis. The sample records about 560,000 distinct CDR3 sequences, roughly 17% of which are singletons. Together, the top ten hold about 8.1% of the sample.

Ficoll-Paque density gradient centrifugation was used to isolate PBMCs. This clonotype was recorded only once. The antigen it recognizes is unknown. Nothing much larger sits one base from this clone, and base qualities are not available. A solitary read yields weak support. The sequence links TRBV27 to TRBJ2-1, with 7 bases aligning to TRBD2. Specimen: PBMCs or a T cell subset sorted from them (not recorded which). The TCR sequence derives from an adult woman who had mild COVID-19 (a few samples of this study predate the infection). The sample titles of this study are shuffled in the database, so cell type and time point are left out; the donor was told from shared clones. The sequence in DNA is TGTGCCAGCAGTAGGGCGGGAGTGTACGGTGAGCAGTTCTTC. This sequence encodes CASSRAGVYGEQFF.